This is a list of T cell receptor beta chains from one sample in a study of T cell responses to AZD1222 COVID-19 vaccine. Libraries were prepared by immunoSEQ multiplex PCR; TCRdb keeps only in-frame clonotypes and omits some of them. The sample lists tens of thousands of clones, roughly 80% occurring once. This specimen consisted of peripheral blood, obtained on day 0 of AZD1222 vaccination. The receptor set was obtained from an adult in good health. The CDR3 runs from the conserved cysteine through the conserved F or W. Fields, in order: clone size, J gene, D gene, V gene, CDR3 protein, CDR3 DNA. D genes are given only for firm matches. Size tells how often a clone was seen (once, few, many) or the class of an expanded clone, and some rows leave it out.

abundance: -; j_gene: TRBJ1-6; d_gene: -; v_gene: TRBV19; CDR3aa: CASSLQGYNSPLHF; CDR3nt: TGTGCCAGTAGCCTACAGGGCTATAATTCACCCCTCCACTTT
abundance: once; j_gene: TRBJ1-5; d_gene: -; v_gene: TRBV2; CDR3aa: CASSEGDNYQPQHF; CDR3nt: TGTGCCAGCAGTGAGGGGGACAACTATCAGCCCCAGCATTTT
abundance: -; j_gene: TRBJ2-3; d_gene: TRBD2; v_gene: TRBV7-3; CDR3aa: CASSLGLAGGTDTQYF; CDR3nt: TGTGCCAGCAGCTTAGGACTAGCGGGGGGTACAGATACGCAGTATTTT
abundance: -; j_gene: TRBJ1-4; d_gene: -; v_gene: TRBV24-1; CDR3aa: CATSGIDSGEKLFF; CDR3nt: TGTGCCACCAGTGGAATAGATTCGGGGGAAAAACTGTTTTTT
abundance: once; j_gene: TRBJ1-1; d_gene: -; v_gene: TRBV6-5; CDR3aa: CASSFTPGRMNTEAFF; CDR3nt: TGTGCCAGCAGTTTTACCCCCGGACGCATGAACACTGAAGCTTTCTTT
abundance: -; j_gene: TRBJ2-1; d_gene: -; v_gene: TRBV5-1; CDR3aa: CASSSGPRDEQFF; CDR3nt: TGCGCCAGCAGCTCCGGGCCAAGGGATGAGCAGTTCTTC
abundance: -; j_gene: TRBJ2-7; d_gene: TRBD1; v_gene: TRBV23-1; CDR3aa: CASSRDRTYEQYF; CDR3nt: TGCGCCAGCAGCAGGGACAGAACCTACGAGCAGTACTTC
abundance: -; j_gene: TRBJ1-5; d_gene: -; v_gene: TRBV5-5; CDR3aa: CASSLREGMGSNQPQHF; CDR3nt: TGTGCCAGCAGCTTGAGGGAAGGGATGGGGAGCAATCAGCCCCAGCATTTT
abundance: once; j_gene: TRBJ1-6; d_gene: -; v_gene: TRBV19; CDR3aa: CASGLRSSYNSPLHF; CDR3nt: TGTGCCAGTGGGCTTAGGAGCTCCTATAATTCACCCCTCCACTTT
abundance: -; j_gene: TRBJ1-6; d_gene: -; v_gene: TRBV21-1; CDR3aa: CASSKSGTGSSYNSPLHF; CDR3nt: TGTGCCAGCAGCAAATCGGGGACGGGGAGCTCCTATAATTCACCCCTCCACTTT
abundance: -; j_gene: TRBJ2-7; d_gene: TRBD2; v_gene: TRBV4-1; CDR3aa: CASSQAAGVSYEQYF; CDR3nt: TGCGCCAGCAGCCAAGCGGCGGGGGTGTCCTACGAGCAGTACTTC
abundance: -; j_gene: TRBJ2-7; d_gene: TRBD2; v_gene: TRBV9; CDR3aa: CASSVDVSGDEQYF; CDR3nt: TGTGCCAGCAGCGTAGACGTTAGCGGGGACGAGCAGTACTTC
abundance: -; j_gene: TRBJ1-1; d_gene: -; v_gene: TRBV7-3; CDR3aa: CASSPTGSTEAFF; CDR3nt: TGTGCCAGCAGCCCCACAGGGTCCACTGAAGCTTTCTTT
abundance: -; j_gene: TRBJ2-5; d_gene: -; v_gene: TRBV6-1; CDR3aa: CASSETRVQETQYF; CDR3nt: TGTGCCAGCAGTGAAACTAGGGTCCAAGAGACCCAGTACTTC
abundance: -; j_gene: TRBJ2-3; d_gene: -; v_gene: TRBV5-1; CDR3aa: CASSLAGAETDTQYF; CDR3nt: TGCGCCAGCAGCTTGGCGGGGGCTGAGACAGATACGCAGTATTTT
abundance: -; j_gene: TRBJ2-7; d_gene: -; v_gene: TRBV7-9; CDR3aa: CASSLEPGSYEQYF; CDR3nt: TGTGCCAGCAGCTTAGAACCAGGAAGCTACGAGCAGTACTTC
abundance: -; j_gene: TRBJ2-5; d_gene: -; v_gene: TRBV5-4; CDR3aa: CASSLRGVETQYF; CDR3nt: TGTGCCAGCAGCTTGAGGGGGGTGGAGACCCAGTACTTC
abundance: -; j_gene: TRBJ2-2; d_gene: -; v_gene: TRBV5-1; CDR3aa: CASTRTANTGELFF; CDR3nt: TGCGCCAGCACCCGGACGGCGAACACCGGGGAGCTGTTTTTT
abundance: -; j_gene: TRBJ1-3; d_gene: -; v_gene: TRBV7-9; CDR3aa: CASSSRRTEGNTIYF; CDR3nt: TGTGCCAGCAGCTCAAGGAGGACAGAAGGAAACACCATATATTTT
abundance: few; j_gene: TRBJ1-6; d_gene: -; v_gene: TRBV11-3; CDR3aa: CASSLGSDLNSPLHF; CDR3nt: TGTGCCAGCAGCTTGGGCAGTGACCTTAATTCACCCCTCCACTTT
abundance: -; j_gene: TRBJ2-2; d_gene: -; v_gene: TRBV5-6; CDR3aa: CASRLSRGQGNTGELFF; CDR3nt: TGTGCCAGCAGGCTGTCCCGGGGGCAAGGGAACACCGGGGAGCTGTTTTTT
abundance: -; j_gene: TRBJ1-2; d_gene: -; v_gene: TRBV12-3/TRBV12-4; CDR3aa: CASSLGSYGFTF; CDR3nt: TGTGCCAGCAGTTTAGGTTCATATGGCTTCACCTTC
abundance: -; j_gene: TRBJ1-3; d_gene: -; v_gene: TRBV7-6; CDR3aa: CASSLVGTDSGNTIYF; CDR3nt: TGTGCCAGCAGCTTAGTAGGGACGGACTCTGGAAACACCATATATTTT
abundance: -; j_gene: TRBJ1-1; d_gene: -; v_gene: TRBV29-1; CDR3aa: CSVEEGGNTEAFF; CDR3nt: TGCAGCGTTGAAGAGGGGGGAAACACTGAAGCTTTCTTT
abundance: -; j_gene: TRBJ1-5; d_gene: -; v_gene: TRBV5-5; CDR3aa: CASSFGGGGGQPQHF; CDR3nt: TGTGCCAGCAGCTTCGGGGGCGGCGGAGGTCAGCCCCAGCATTTT
abundance: -; j_gene: TRBJ1-1; d_gene: -; v_gene: TRBV10-3; CDR3aa: CAISEAGLDTEAFF; CDR3nt: TGTGCCATCAGCGAGGCAGGGCTTGACACTGAAGCTTTCTTT
abundance: -; j_gene: TRBJ1-5; d_gene: -; v_gene: TRBV4-2; CDR3aa: CASSQGIGEPQHF; CDR3nt: TGTGCCAGCAGCCAGGGTATTGGGGAGCCCCAGCATTTT
abundance: -; j_gene: TRBJ2-5; d_gene: TRBD2; v_gene: TRBV19; CDR3aa: CASSATGGAETQYF; CDR3nt: TGTGCCAGTAGTGCCACGGGGGGGGCAGAGACCCAGTACTTC
abundance: once; j_gene: TRBJ2-7; d_gene: TRBD1; v_gene: TRBV19; CDR3aa: CATGTGVEQYF; CDR3nt: TGTGCCACGGGGACAGGGGTCGAGCAGTACTTC
abundance: -; j_gene: TRBJ1-4; d_gene: -; v_gene: TRBV6-5; CDR3aa: CASSPPVEDEKLFF; CDR3nt: TGTGCCAGCAGTCCCCCAGTGGAGGACGAAAAACTGTTTTTT
abundance: -; j_gene: TRBJ1-6; d_gene: -; v_gene: TRBV13; CDR3aa: CASGTNYNSPLHF; CDR3nt: TGTGCCAGTGGGACAAACTATAATTCACCCCTCCACTTT
abundance: -; j_gene: TRBJ1-5; d_gene: TRBD1; v_gene: TRBV23-1; CDR3aa: CASRSTEGQGFLDQPQHF; CDR3nt: TGCGCCAGCAGAAGCACGGAGGGACAGGGGTTTCTAGATCAGCCCCAGCATTTT